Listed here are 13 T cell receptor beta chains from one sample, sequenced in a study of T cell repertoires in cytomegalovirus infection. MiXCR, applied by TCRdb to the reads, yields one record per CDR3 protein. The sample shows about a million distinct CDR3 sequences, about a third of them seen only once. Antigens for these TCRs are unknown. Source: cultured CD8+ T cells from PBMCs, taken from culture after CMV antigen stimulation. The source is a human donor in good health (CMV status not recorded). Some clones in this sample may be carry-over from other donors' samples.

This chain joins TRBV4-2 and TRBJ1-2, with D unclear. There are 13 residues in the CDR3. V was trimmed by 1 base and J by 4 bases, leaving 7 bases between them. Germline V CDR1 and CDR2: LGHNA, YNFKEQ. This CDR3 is CASSQGLIYGYTF. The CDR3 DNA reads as TGTGCCAGCAGCCAAGGACTGATCTATGGCTACACCTTC.

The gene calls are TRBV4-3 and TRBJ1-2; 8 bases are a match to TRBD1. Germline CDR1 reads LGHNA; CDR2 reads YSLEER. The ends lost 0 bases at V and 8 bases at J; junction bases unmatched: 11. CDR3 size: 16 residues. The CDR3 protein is CASSQDDVTGGMGYTF. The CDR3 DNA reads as TGCGCCAGCAGCCAAGATGATGTTACAGGGGGGATGGGCTACACCTTC.

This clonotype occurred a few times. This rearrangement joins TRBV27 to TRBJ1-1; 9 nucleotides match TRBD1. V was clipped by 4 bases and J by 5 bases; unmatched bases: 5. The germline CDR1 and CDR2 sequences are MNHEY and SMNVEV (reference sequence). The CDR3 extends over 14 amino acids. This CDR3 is CASSYRGPGTEAFF. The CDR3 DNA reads TGTGCCAGCAGTTACAGGGGGCCGGGGACTGAAGCTTTCTTT.

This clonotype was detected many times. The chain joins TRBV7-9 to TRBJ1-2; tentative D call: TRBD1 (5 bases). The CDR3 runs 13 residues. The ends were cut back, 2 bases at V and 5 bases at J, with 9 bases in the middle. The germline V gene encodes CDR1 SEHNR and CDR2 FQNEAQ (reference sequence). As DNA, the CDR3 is TGTGCCAGCAGCTTAAAAGACAGTTATGGCTACACCTTC. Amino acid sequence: CASSLKDSYGYTF.

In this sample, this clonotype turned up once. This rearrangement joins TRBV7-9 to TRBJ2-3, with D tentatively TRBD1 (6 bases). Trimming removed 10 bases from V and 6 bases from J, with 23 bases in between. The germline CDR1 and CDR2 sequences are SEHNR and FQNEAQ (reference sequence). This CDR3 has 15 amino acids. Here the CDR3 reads CAIHLPGVERDTQYF. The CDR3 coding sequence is TGTGCCATCCATCTCCCAGGGGTAGAAAGGGATACGCAGTATTTT.

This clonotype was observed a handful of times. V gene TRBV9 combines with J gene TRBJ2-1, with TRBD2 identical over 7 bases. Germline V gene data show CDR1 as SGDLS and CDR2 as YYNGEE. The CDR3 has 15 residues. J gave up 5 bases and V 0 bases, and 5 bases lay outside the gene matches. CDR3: CASSVGTSDDNEQFF. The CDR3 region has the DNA TGTGCCAGCAGCGTAGGAACTAGCGACGACAATGAGCAGTTCTTC.

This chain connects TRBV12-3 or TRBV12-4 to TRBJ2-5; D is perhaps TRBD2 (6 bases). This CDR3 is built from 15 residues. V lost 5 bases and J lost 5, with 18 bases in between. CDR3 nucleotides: TGTGCCAGCAGTGCCAAGAGCGGGCCTCGGGAGACCCAGTACTTC. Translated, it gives CASSAKSGPRETQYF.

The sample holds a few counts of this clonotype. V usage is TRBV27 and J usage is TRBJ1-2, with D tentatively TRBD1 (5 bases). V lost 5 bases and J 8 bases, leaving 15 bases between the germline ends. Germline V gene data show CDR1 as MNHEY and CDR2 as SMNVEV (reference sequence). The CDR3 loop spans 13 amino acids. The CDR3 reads CASSRSGGSGYTF. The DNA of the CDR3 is TGTGCCAGCAGTCGAAGTGGGGGTTCGGGCTACACCTTC.

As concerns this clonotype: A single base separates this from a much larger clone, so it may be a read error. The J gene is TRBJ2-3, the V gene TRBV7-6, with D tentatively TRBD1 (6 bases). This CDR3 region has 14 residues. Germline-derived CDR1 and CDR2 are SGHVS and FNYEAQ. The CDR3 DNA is TGTACCAGCAGCCCGAGGACAGACCCTAATACGCAGTATTTT. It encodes CTSSPRTDPNTQYF.

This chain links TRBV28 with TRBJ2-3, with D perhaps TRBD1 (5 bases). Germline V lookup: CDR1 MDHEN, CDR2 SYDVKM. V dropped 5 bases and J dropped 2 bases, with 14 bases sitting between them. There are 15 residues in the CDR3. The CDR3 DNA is TGTGCCAGCAGTCTCCCAGGGCCTTCCACAGATACGCAGTATTTT. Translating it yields CASSLPGPSTDTQYF. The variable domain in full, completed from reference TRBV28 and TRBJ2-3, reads DVKVTQSSRYLVKRTGEKVFLECVQDMDHENMFWYRQDPGLGLRLIYFSYDVKMKEKGDIPEGYSVSREKKERFSLILESASTNQTSMYLCASSLPGPSTDTQYFGPGTRLTVL.

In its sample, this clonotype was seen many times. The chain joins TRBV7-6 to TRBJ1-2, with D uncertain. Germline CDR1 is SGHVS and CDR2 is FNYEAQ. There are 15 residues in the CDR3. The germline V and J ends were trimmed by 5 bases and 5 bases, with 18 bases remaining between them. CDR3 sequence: CASSPLRDREYGYTF. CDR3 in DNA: TGTGCCAGCAGCCCCCTCCGGGATCGGGAGTATGGCTACACCTTC.

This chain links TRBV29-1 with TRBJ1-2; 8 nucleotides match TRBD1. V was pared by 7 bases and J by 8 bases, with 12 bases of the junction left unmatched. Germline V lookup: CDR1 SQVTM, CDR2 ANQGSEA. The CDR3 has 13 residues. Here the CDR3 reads CSASGQGLEGYTF. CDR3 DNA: TGCAGCGCCTCAGGACAGGGCTTAGAAGGCTACACCTTC.

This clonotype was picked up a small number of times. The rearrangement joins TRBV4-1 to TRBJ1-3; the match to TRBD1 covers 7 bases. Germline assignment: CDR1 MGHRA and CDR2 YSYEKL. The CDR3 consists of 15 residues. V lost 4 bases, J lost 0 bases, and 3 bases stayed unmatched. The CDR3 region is CASSLGTASGNTIYF. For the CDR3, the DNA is TGCGCCAGCAGCCTAGGGACAGCCTCTGGAAACACCATATATTTT.